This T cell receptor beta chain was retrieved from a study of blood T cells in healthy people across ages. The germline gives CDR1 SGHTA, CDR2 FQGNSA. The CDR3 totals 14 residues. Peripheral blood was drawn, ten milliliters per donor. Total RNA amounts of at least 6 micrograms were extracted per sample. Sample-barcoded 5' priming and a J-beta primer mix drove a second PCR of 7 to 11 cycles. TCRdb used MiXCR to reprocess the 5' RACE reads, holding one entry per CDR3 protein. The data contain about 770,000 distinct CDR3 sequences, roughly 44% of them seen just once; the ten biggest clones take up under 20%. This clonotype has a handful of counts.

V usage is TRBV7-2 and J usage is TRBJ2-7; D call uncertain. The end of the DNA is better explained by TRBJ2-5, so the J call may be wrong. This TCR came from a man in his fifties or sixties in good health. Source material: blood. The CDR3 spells CASSRADLRETQYF. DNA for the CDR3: TGTGCCAGCAGCAGGGCGGACCTACGGGAGACCCAGTACTTC.